A selection of T cell receptor beta chains follows, all from one sample in a study of blood T cells in healthy people across ages. A single record per CDR3 protein comes from TCRdb applying MiXCR to the 5' RACE reads. The table lists 700,000 to 950,000 distinct CDR3 sequences, roughly 60% of them singletons, with 20% to 25% in the top ten. What was sequenced was blood. The receptors stem from a man in his thirties or forties in good health. Each CDR3 is given with its conserved first and last residue. D genes are given only for firm matches. Clone size appears in some rows only: once, few, many, or a class for an expanded clone.

abundance	j_gene	d_gene	v_gene	CDR3nt	CDR3aa
few	TRBJ1-6	.	TRBV28	TGTGCCAGCAGTCCGCCACAAGGAGCAGGGGATAGTTCACCCCTCCACTTT	CASSPPQGAGDSSPLHF
.	TRBJ2-5	.	TRBV18	TGTGCCAGCTCACCACGGACAAACCTAGGAGAGACCCAGTACTTC	CASSPRTNLGETQYF
.	TRBJ1-2	.	TRBV7-9	TGTGCCAGCAGCTTAGGAGAAACGGGTGGCTACACCTTC	CASSLGETGGYTF
.	TRBJ2-3	.	TRBV20-1	TGCAGTGCTAGTAAGGGCGGGAATCAAGATACGCAGTATTTT	CSASKGGNQDTQYF
.	TRBJ2-7	.	TRBV5-1	TGCGCCAGCCGTAGGTCCGAGGGCTACGAGCAGTACTTC	CASRRSEGYEQYF
.	TRBJ2-4	TRBD2	TRBV4-3	TGCGCCAGCAGCCAAGTAGCGGGAGGGCCGAAAAACATTCAGTACTTC	CASSQVAGGPKNIQYF
.	TRBJ2-1	.	TRBV4-3	TGCGCCAGCAGCCAAGAATACACCTACAAGGAGCAGTTCTTC	CASSQEYTYKEQFF
.	TRBJ2-3	.	TRBV7-9	TGTGCCAGCAGCTTTGTCCTCGGGACTAGCACAGATACGCAGTATTTT	CASSFVLGTSTDTQYF
.	TRBJ2-1	TRBD1	TRBV6-1	TGTGCCAGCAGGTCCTACCCAGGGACAGGGAGAAACAATGAGCAGTTCTTC	CASRSYPGTGRNNEQFF
.	TRBJ1-1	TRBD1	TRBV7-9	TGTGCCAGCAGCCCGGGACAGGGAAGTGTTGAAGCTTTCTTT	CASSPGQGSVEAFF
.	TRBJ2-5	.	TRBV5-1	TGCGCCAGCAGCTTGGGTCGCGGGGGCCCCCTCGCGGAAGGAGAGACCCAGTACTTC	CASSLGRGGPLAEGETQYF
once	TRBJ2-7	.	TRBV4-1	TGCGCCAGCAGCCAGACAGGCGAACCCTACGAGCAGTACTTC	CASSQTGEPYEQYF
.	TRBJ2-5	TRBD2	TRBV20-1	TGCAGTGTCGCTAGCGGGAATCAAGAGACCCAGTACTTC	CSVASGNQETQYF
.	TRBJ2-7	.	TRBV27	TGTGCCAGCAGTCACGGGTGGGGTGCCTACGAGCAGTACTTC	CASSHGWGAYEQYF
medium-sized	TRBJ2-1	.	TRBV28	TGTGCCAGCAGTTTGATGGCCTCCTACAATGAGCAGTTCTTC	CASSLMASYNEQFF
.	TRBJ2-3	TRBD2	TRBV10-3	TGTGCCATTCGGGTTGCGGGGGGAGGAACAGATACGCAGTATTTT	CAIRVAGGGTDTQYF
.	TRBJ2-1	.	TRBV11-3	TGTGCCAGCAGCTTAGGGGTTGCAGGGTCAAATGAGCAGTTCTTC	CASSLGVAGSNEQFF
few	TRBJ2-1	.	TRBV20-1	TGCAGTGCTGCGTCGGGCTCTGGGAATGAGCAGTTCTTC	CSAASGSGNEQFF
.	TRBJ1-6	.	TRBV7-2	TGTGCCAGCAGCCCGAGTAGGGGGAGCTCCTATAATTCACCCCTCCACTTT	CASSPSRGSSYNSPLHF
.	TRBJ2-7	.	TRBV7-2	TGTGCCAGCAGCTTAGGACCTAGCGCGAACTACGAGCAGTACTTC	CASSLGPSANYEQYF